This TCR beta chain came from a study of T-cell memory formation after mild COVID-19. There are 14 residues in the CDR3. Trimming left V 5 bases short and J 11 bases short, with 16 bases between. Each CDR3 protein is one row after TCRdb ran MiXCR on the 5' RACE reads. The sample yields around 130,000 distinct CDR3 sequences, 16% seen once. This clonotype was sampled from an adult woman who had mild COVID-19 (a few samples of this study predate the infection). Cell type and time point are not known. The sequenced material came from PBMCs or a T cell subset sorted from them (not recorded which). The J gene is TRBJ2-6, the V gene TRBV12-3 or TRBV12-4; tentative D call: TRBD2 (5 bases). The DNA for the CDR3 is TGTGCCAGCAGTACTCCGGGGAGACCCGACGTCCTGACTTTC. It codes for CASSTPGRPDVLTF.